This T cell receptor beta chain was identified during a study of regulatory T cells in long-lasting Graves disease (dated by TCRdb to the early 2020s). About the full investigation: Persistent Graves' disease was defined as antithyroid drug treatment for over 5 years with persistently positive TSH receptor autoantibodies. Persistent Graves' disease patients were compared with newly diagnosed Graves' disease patients by peripheral blood TCR sequencing and RNA sequencing. The study was conducted in China and was registered as a clinical trial. A total of about 33 samples underwent TCR sequencing: about 13 from persistent and 20 from newly diagnosed Graves' disease patients. Persistent Graves' disease patients in the clinical cohort had taken antithyroid drugs for about 10.3 years on average. The paper's findings and limits, for the study overall: Peripheral blood alone was examined, since thyroid tissue, which constituted the primary lesion, could not be accessed. The small sample size was acknowledged by the authors as a limitation that may reduce accuracy. A larger number of public clonotypes was shared among persistent patients (about 2,700) than among newly diagnosed patients (about 990). Compared with newly diagnosed patients, persistent Graves' disease patients had lower TCR Shannon entropy and fewer highly expanded clones, which suggests clonal expansion. Persistent disease showed preferential use of TRBV28, TRBJ1-2 and TRBJ2-5, whereas newly diagnosed disease favored TRBV20-1 and TRBJ2-1. Sequencing and analysis were limited to the TCR beta chain.

Libraries were made using multiplex PCR. Instrument on record: Illumina HiSeq 4000. To build TCR beta libraries, CDR3 regions were amplified by Arm-PCR using iRepertoire HTBI primers. Before sequencing, the PCR products underwent gel purification. The paper's data handling went like this. Gene usage analysis of CDR3 amino acid clonotypes used the 55 to 80 TRBV and some 13 TRBJ segments found across samples. COPE and FqMerger were used to merge filtered high-quality paired reads into contigs. Contigs were aligned with BLAST to IMGT TRBV, TRBD and TRBJ reference genes, and CDR3 was defined per IMGT. Any clonotype with a frequency above 0.1% was classified as a highly expanded clone. Repertoire diversity was measured by Shannon entropy, and V-J evenness by the Gini coefficient. Clonotypes shared by more than one individual were considered public. The public reads were run again by TCRdb, first through fastp at Q25 and then through MiXCR, and only productive beta chains were kept. Rows are combined by CDR3 protein, so each entry shows the most common genes and DNA. In this record, the V and J calls reflect TCRdb's handling and not the investigators' own analysis. Recorded for this sample are 310,000 or so distinct CDR3 sequences; roughly 21% of them occurred a single time. Roughly 29% of the sample goes to the ten largest clones.

About this clonotype itself: Its antigen is unknown. Within one base of it there is no much larger clone, and no base qualities were kept.

Read against the paper, the sample's time point label means: persistent/refractory GD, antithyroid drugs over 5 years with positive TRAb. For both TCR sequencing and RNA sequencing, RNA was extracted from PBMCs using TRIzol. The diagnosis of Graves' disease followed American Thyroid Association guidelines. Recruitment of patients was carried out at an endocrinology department in Xi'an, China. Each patient gave roughly 10 milliliters of peripheral blood, collected in an EDTA anticoagulant tube. Ficoll Paque Plus density gradient separation was used to isolate PBMCs, and no additional T cell sorting was done. An Agilent 2100 Bioanalyzer and agarose gel were used to check RNA quality, while a NanoDrop 2000 measured RNA concentration. Trimming costs V 2 bases and J 0 bases, and their ends lie 12 bases apart. Per the germline V gene, MDHEN is the CDR1 and SYDVKM is the CDR2. From cysteine to phenylalanine, the CDR3 is 16 amino acids long. Solely the CDR3 DNA is kept, with 48 bases framed from the first base.

The starting material was peripheral blood mononuclear cells (PBMCs), obtained when the disease was refractory, from a patient treated with antithyroid drugs. The sequence links TRBV28 to TRBJ2-3; TRBD1 is perhaps the D gene, given 7 matching bases. The source is a female donor with Graves disease. The base sequence is TGTGCCAGCAGTTTAAGGGGGCGGGGAAGCACAGATACGCAGTATTTT. Its translation is CASSLRGRGSTDTQYF.